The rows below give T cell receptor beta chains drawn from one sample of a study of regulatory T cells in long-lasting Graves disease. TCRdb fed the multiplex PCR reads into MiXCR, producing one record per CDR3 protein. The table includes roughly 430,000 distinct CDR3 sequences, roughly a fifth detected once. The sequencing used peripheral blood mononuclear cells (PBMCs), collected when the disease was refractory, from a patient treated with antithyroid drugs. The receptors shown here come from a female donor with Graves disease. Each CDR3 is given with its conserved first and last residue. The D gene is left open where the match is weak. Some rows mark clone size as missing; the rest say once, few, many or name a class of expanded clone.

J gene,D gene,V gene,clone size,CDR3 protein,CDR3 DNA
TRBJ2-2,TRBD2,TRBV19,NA,CAVRLAGAGELFF,TGTGCCGTCCGGCTAGCGGGAGCCGGGGAGCTGTTTTTT
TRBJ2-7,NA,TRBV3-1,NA,CASSGRHESYEQYF,TGTGCCAGCAGCGGAAGACACGAGTCCTACGAGCAGTACTTC
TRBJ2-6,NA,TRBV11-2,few,CASSTANVLTF,TGTGCCAGCAGCACGGCCAACGTCCTGACTTTC
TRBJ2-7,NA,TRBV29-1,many,CSVEDEAYEQYF,TGCAGCGTTGAAGATGAAGCATACGAGCAGTACTTC
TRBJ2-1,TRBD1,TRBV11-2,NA,CASSLMPGQGLAELYNEQFF,TGTGCCAGCAGCTTAATGCCGGGACAGGGTTTAGCGGAACTCTACAATGAGCAGTTCTTC
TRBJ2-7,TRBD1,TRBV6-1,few,CASSVQRTGGYEQYF,TGTGCCAGCAGCGTCCAAAGGACAGGGGGCTACGAGCAGTACTTC
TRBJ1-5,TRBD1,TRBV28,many,CASSQGQGGSAPQHF,TGTGCCAGCAGTCAAGGACAGGGGGGTTCGGCGCCCCAGCATTTT
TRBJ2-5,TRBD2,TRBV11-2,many,CASSFPRGRAGKTQYF,TGTGCCAGCAGCTTCCCTCGGGGGAGGGCCGGGAAGACCCAGTACTTC
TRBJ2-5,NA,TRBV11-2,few,CASSLSLQGGIETQYF,TGTGCCAGCAGCTTGTCCCTACAGGGAGGGATAGAGACCCAGTACTTC
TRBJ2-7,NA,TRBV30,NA,CAWNDSGETYEQYF,TGTGCCTGGAATGACTCCGGGGAAACCTACGAGCAGTACTTC
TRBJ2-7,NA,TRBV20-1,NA,CSAGGTASLRLTYEQYF,TGCAGTGCTGGAGGGACAGCTTCTCTACGGTTGACCTACGAGCAGTACTTC
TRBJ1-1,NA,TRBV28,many,CASSLEGSEAFF,TGTGCCAGCAGTTTGGAAGGGTCTGAAGCTTTCTTT
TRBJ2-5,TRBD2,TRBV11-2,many,CASSSWTSGSTETQYF,TGTGCCAGCAGCTCGTGGACTAGCGGGAGCACGGAGACCCAGTACTTC
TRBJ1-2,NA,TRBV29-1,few,CSIQTGDNYGYTF,TGCAGCATACAGACAGGCGATAACTATGGCTACACCTTC
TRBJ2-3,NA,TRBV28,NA,CASRLSGVTDTQYF,TGTGCCAGCAGGCTGTCGGGAGTGACAGATACGCAGTATTTT
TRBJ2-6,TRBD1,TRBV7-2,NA,CASSDPGTGLQGVLTF,TGTGCCAGCAGCGACCCCGGGACAGGTCTCCAAGGAGTCCTGACTTTC
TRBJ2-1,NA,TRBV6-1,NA,CASGHQEGEQFF,TGTGCCAGCGGGCATCAAGAGGGTGAGCAGTTCTTC
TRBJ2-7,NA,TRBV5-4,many,CASSWSGRPYEQYF,TGTGCCAGCAGCTGGAGCGGGCGACCCTACGAGCAGTACTTC
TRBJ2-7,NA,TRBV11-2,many,CASSWTPHSSYEQYF,TGTGCCAGCAGCTGGACCCCGCATTCATCCTACGAGCAGTACTTC
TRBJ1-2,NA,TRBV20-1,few,CSATIDSSNYGYTF,TGCAGTGCTACCATAGACAGTTCGAACTATGGCTACACCTTC
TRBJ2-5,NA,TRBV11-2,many,CASRSPGRRETQYF,TGTGCCAGCAGATCTCCGGGACGTAGAGAGACCCAGTACTTC
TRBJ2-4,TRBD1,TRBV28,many,CASSLAVGGQLPLDKNIQYF,TGTGCCAGCAGTTTGGCCGTTGGGGGACAGCTCCCGTTAGACAAAAACATTCAGTACTTC
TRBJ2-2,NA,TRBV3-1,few,CASSQFSAVNTGELFF,TGTGCCAGCAGCCAATTTTCAGCGGTGAACACCGGGGAGCTGTTTTTT
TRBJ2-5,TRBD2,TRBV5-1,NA,CASSLLASGRVQETQYF,TGCGCCAGCAGCTTGTTGGCTAGCGGGAGGGTCCAAGAGACCCAGTACTTC